The 12 T cell receptor beta chains listed next were all sequenced from one sample in a study of OX40 agonist ivuxolimab in advanced cancers. Clones were read by immunoSEQ multiplex PCR, and TCRdb kept only the in-frame ones, dropping some. Of about 32,000 clones in the sample, 85% to 90% are singletons; the top ten hold approximately 33%. Material: CD4+ or CD8+ T cells sorted from blood, obtained in a trial of the OX40 agonist ivuxolimab. Every receptor here comes from an adult with an advanced solid tumor such as melanoma, head and neck, liver or kidney cancer.

The chain recombines TRBV11-3 with TRBJ2-7, with 12 bases aligning to TRBD2. CDR1 is SGHNT, CDR2 YENEEA, per germline. The CDR3 sequence is 15 residues long. V shed 5 bases, J shed 5 bases, and the junction held 7 bases outside the gene matches. The CDR3 DNA reads as TGTGCCAGCAGCCATCGACTAGCGGGGGACGACGAGCAGTACTTC. Its translation is CASSHRLAGDDEQYF.

This chain connects TRBV19 to TRBJ1-1; 7 bases line up with TRBD1. Germline V lookup: CDR1 LNHDA, CDR2 SQIVND (reference sequence). The trim removed 6 bases at V and 1 base at J, leaving 8 bases unmatched. The CDR3 is made up of 15 amino acids. CDR3 protein: CASRDLGQKNTEAFF. For the CDR3, the DNA is TGTGCCAGTAGAGACTTGGGACAGAAGAACACTGAAGCTTTCTTT.

The V and J genes are TRBV11-2 and TRBJ2-5; D possibly corresponds to TRBD1 (6 bases). Trimming took 3 bases from V and 4 from J, leaving 9 bases between them. This CDR3 is 13 amino acids long. Per germline, CDR1 SGHAT and CDR2 FQNNGV. The CDR3 DNA sequence: TGTGCCAGCAGCTTTTACAGGGCAGAGACCCAGTACTTC. Translation gives CASSFYRAETQYF. The variable domain in full, completed from reference TRBV11-2 and TRBJ2-5, reads EAGVAQSPRYKIIEKRQSVAFWCNPISGHATLYWYQQILGQGPKLLIQFQNNGVVDDSQLPKDRFSAERLKGVDSTLKIQPAKLEDSAVYLCASSFYRAETQYFGPGTRLLVL.

The J gene is TRBJ1-1, the V gene TRBV7-9; 10 positions match TRBD1. Per germline, CDR1 SEHNR and CDR2 FQNEAQ (reference sequence). This CDR3 has 15 amino acids. V dropped 5 bases and J dropped 3; count of bases not matched to a gene: 6. CDR3 sequence reads: CASSHSGQGDTEAFF. The CDR3 bases are TGTGCCAGCAGCCACTCTGGACAGGGGGACACTGAAGCTTTCTTT.

The V and J genes are TRBV5-5 and TRBJ2-1, with D unresolved. The V end lost 1 base, the J end lost 5 bases, and 4 bases lay between the germline ends. Germline CDR1 and CDR2: SGHKS and YYEKEE (reference sequence). The CDR3 covers 12 residues. CDR3 amino acids: CASSLYDNEQFF. In DNA, the CDR3 is TGTGCCAGCAGCTTGTATGACAATGAGCAGTTCTTC.

V is TRBV28 and J is TRBJ2-7, with 8 nucleotides matching TRBD1. V gave up 5 bases and J gave up 3 bases; unmatched junction bases: 6. Germline V gene data show CDR1 as MDHEN and CDR2 as SYDVKM. This CDR3 has 14 residues. In nucleotides, the CDR3 is TGTGCCAGCAGTCTCGACAGGGGATTCTACGAGCAGTACTTC. Its protein product is CASSLDRGFYEQYF. Full variable domain (remainder filled in from reference TRBV28 and TRBJ2-7): DVKVTQSSRYLVKRTGEKVFLECVQDMDHENMFWYRQDPGLGLRLIYFSYDVKMKEKGDIPEGYSVSREKKERFSLILESASTNQTSMYLCASSLDRGFYEQYFGPGTRLTVT.

V and J are TRBV18 and TRBJ2-7, with D perhaps TRBD1 or TRBD2 (5 bases each). Germline V gene sequence: CDR1 KGHSH, CDR2 LQKENI. The CDR3 extends over 15 amino acids. Trimming stripped 6 bases from V and 2 bases from J, with 17 bases between. CDR3 region: CASSSSGPQPYEQYF. The CDR3 bases are TGTGCCAGCTCGTCGTCGGGGCCCCAGCCCTACGAGCAGTACTTC.

This clone showed up just once. The chain combines TRBV15 with TRBJ2-7; TRBD1 matches at 9 bases. CDR1 LNHNV and CDR2 YYDKDF come from the germline V gene (reference sequence). V lost 7 bases and J lost 1; bases outside the gene matches: 5. The CDR3 is 14 residues long. The chain's CDR3 is CATTPGTGSYEQYF. CDR3 nucleotide sequence: TGTGCCACCACCCCCGGGACAGGGTCCTACGAGCAGTACTTC.

Details on this clone: At one end the junction does not follow the germline gene, possibly because of a read error. The chain couples TRBV5-1 to TRBJ2-7, with TRBD1 as a possible D gene (5 bases). The CDR3 consists of 14 residues. In germline, CDR1 is SGHRS, CDR2 YFSETQ. The chain's CDR3 is CASSFSQGGYEQYF. As DNA, the CDR3 is TGTGCCAGCAGCTTTTCCCAGGGTGGCTACGAGCAGTACTTC. Drawing the rest from reference TRBV5-1 and TRBJ2-7, the complete variable domain is KAGVTQTPRYLIKTRGQQVTLSCSPISGHRSVSWYQQTPGQGLQFLFEYFSETQRNKGNFPGRFSGRQFSNSRSEMNVSTLELGDSALYLCASSFSQGGYEQYFGPGTRLTVT.

The V gene is TRBV9, the J gene TRBJ2-2; a possible D gene is TRBD1 (5 bases). Germline V gene sequence: CDR1 SGDLS, CDR2 YYNGEE. This CDR3 is 15 amino acids long. V was clipped by 0 bases and J by 5 bases, with 11 bases between them. The CDR3 loop is CASSVEGPRTGELFF. The DNA of the CDR3 is TGTGCCAGCAGCGTAGAGGGGCCACGAACCGGGGAGCTGTTTTTT. Combining the CDR3 with reference TRBV9 and TRBJ2-2 gives the whole variable domain DSGVTQTPKHLITATGQRVTLRCSPRSGDLSVYWYQQSLDQGLQFLIQYYNGEERAKGNILERFSAQQFPDLHSELNLSSLELGDSALYFCASSVEGPRTGELFFGEGSRLTVL.

This sequence joins TRBV4-1 and TRBJ2-2; the match to TRBD1 covers 11 bases. CDR3 size: 17 residues. CDR1 is MGHRA, CDR2 YSYEKL, per germline. Germline trimming cut 0 bases from V and 3 bases from J; bases unmatched to any gene: 3. CDR3 in DNA: TGCGCCAGCAGCCAAGAAGGGGACAGGGGGGACACCGGGGAGCTGTTTTTT. Its protein product is CASSQEGDRGDTGELFF.

For the CDR3, the DNA is TGTGCCAGCAGTTTACGGCGGGCCGGGGAGCTGTTTTTT. The encoded protein is CASSLRRAGELFF. The chain carries TRBV27 and TRBJ2-2, with TRBD2 as a possible D gene (5 bases). The ends were cut back, 2 bases at V and 6 bases at J, with 7 bases in the middle. Germline assignment: CDR1 MNHEY and CDR2 SMNVEV (reference sequence). The CDR3 sequence is 13 residues long.